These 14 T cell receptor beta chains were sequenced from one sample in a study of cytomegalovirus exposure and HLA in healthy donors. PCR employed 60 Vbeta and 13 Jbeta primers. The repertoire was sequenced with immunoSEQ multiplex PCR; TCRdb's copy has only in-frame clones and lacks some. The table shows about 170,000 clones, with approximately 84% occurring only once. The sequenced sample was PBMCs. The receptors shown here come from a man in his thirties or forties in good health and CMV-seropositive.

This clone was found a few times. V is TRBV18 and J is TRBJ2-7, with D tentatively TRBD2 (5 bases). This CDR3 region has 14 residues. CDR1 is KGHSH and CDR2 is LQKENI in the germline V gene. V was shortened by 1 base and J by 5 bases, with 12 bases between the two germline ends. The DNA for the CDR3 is TGTGCCAGCTCACCACTGAGGTCGGGGAACGAGCAGTACTTC. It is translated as CASSPLRSGNEQYF.

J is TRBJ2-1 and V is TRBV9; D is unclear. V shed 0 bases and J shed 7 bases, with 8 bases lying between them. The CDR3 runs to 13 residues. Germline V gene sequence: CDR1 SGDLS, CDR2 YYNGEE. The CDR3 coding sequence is TGTGCCAGCAGCGTAGCTCCAGAAAATGAGCAGTTCTTC. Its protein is CASSVAPENEQFF.

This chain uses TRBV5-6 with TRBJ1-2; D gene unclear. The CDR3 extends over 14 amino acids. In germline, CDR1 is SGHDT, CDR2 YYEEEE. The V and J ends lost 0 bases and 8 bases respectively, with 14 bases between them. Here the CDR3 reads CASSLDSPSLGYTF. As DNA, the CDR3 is TGTGCCAGCAGCTTGGACAGTCCCTCCCTAGGCTACACCTTC. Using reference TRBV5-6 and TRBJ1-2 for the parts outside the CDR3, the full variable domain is DAGVTQSPTHLIKTRGQQVTLRCSPKSGHDTVSWYQQALGQGPQFIFQYYEEEERQRGNFPDRFSGHQFPNYSSELNVNALLLGDSALYLCASSLDSPSLGYTFGSGTRLTVV.

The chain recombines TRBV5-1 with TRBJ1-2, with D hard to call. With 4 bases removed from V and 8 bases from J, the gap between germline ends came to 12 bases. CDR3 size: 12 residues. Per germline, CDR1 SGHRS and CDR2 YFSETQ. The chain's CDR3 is CASSPEAVGYTF. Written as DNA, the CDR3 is TGCGCCAGCAGCCCTGAGGCGGTCGGCTACACCTTC.

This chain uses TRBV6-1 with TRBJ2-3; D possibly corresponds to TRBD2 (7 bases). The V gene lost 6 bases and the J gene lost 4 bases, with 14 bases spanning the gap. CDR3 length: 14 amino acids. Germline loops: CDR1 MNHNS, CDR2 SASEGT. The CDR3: CASRGRGGPDTQYF. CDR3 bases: TGTGCCAGCAGAGGCAGGGGAGGGCCAGATACGCAGTATTTT.

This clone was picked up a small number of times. The CDR3 reads CASSRGYEQYF. DNA for the CDR3: TGTGCCAGCAGTAGGGGATACGAGCAGTACTTC. J is TRBJ2-7 and V is TRBV2; tentative D call: TRBD1 (5 bases). V dropped 5 bases and J dropped 4 bases, with 6 bases sitting between them. This CDR3 spans 11 amino acids. Germline CDR1 reads SNHLY; CDR2 reads FYNNEI.

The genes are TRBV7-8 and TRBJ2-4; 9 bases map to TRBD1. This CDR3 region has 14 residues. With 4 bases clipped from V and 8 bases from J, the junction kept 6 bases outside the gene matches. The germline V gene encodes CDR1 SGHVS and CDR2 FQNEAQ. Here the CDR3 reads CASSSGTGSYIQYF. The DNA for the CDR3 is TGTGCCAGCAGCTCCGGGACAGGGTCATACATTCAGTACTTC.

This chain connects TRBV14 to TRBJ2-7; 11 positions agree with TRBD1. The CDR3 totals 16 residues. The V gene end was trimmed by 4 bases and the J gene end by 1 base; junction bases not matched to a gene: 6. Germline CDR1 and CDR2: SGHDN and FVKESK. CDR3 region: CASSLRTGGASYEQYF. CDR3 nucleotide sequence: TGTGCCAGCAGCCTTCGGACAGGGGGCGCTTCCTACGAGCAGTACTTC.

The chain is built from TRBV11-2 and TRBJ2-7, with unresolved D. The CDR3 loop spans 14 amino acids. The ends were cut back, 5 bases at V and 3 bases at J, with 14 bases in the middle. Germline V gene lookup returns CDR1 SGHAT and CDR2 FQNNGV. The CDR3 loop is CASSTRGVGYEQYF. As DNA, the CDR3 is TGTGCCAGCAGCACCCGCGGCGTGGGCTACGAGCAGTACTTC. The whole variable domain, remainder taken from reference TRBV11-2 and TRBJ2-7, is EAGVAQSPRYKIIEKRQSVAFWCNPISGHATLYWYQQILGQGPKLLIQFQNNGVVDDSQLPKDRFSAERLKGVDSTLKIQPAKLEDSAVYLCASSTRGVGYEQYFGPGTRLTVT.

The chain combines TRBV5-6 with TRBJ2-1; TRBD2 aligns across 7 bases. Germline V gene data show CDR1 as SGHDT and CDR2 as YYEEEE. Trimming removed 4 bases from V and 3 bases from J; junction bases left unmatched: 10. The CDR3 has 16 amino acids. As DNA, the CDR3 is TGTGCCAGCAGCCCCGACGGGAGGCCTAGCTACAATGAGCAGTTCTTC. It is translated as CASSPDGRPSYNEQFF.

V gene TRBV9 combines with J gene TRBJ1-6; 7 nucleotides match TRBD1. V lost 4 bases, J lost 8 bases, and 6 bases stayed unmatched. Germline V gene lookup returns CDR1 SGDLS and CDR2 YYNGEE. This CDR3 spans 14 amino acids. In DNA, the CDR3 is TGTGCCAGCAGCCTAGACAGGGCTGATTCACCCCTCCACTTT. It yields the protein CASSLDRADSPLHF.

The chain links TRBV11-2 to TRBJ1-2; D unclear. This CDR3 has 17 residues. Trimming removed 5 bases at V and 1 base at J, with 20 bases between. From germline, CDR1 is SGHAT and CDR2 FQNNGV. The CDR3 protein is CASSRSAKGVDNYGYTF. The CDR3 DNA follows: TGTGCCAGCAGCCGATCGGCGAAGGGAGTCGATAACTATGGCTACACCTTC.

In DNA form, the CDR3 reads TGTGCCAGCAGTGAAGTAACAGGGTTCTATGGCTACACCTTC. Translating gives CASSEVTGFYGYTF. The V call is TRBV6-1, the J call TRBJ1-2, with D maybe TRBD1 (6 bases). The CDR3 runs to 14 residues. Germline CDR1 is MNHNS and CDR2 is SASEGT. V shed 1 base and J shed 4 bases, with 10 bases lying between them.

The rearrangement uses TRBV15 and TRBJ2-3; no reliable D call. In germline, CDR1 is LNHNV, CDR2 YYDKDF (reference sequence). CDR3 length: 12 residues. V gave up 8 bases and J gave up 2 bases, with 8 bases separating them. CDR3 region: CATRDNTDTQYF. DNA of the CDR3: TGTGCCACCCGAGACAACACAGATACGCAGTATTTT.